This T cell receptor (beta chain) is drawn from a study of blood T cells in healthy people across ages (dated by TCRdb to the mid-2010s). About the investigation overall: In model experiments, roughly one uniquely barcoded TCR beta cDNA molecule per two T cells was captured by template switching. The study measured age-related changes in TCR beta repertoire diversity using deep sequencing normalized with unique cDNA molecular identifiers. Four age groups were formed from the donors: young (average 16 years), middle-aged (approximately 40), aged (more than 55) and long-lived (82). To avoid experimental bias, donors of different ages were spread randomly across the sequencing lanes. For two donors (one aged 18 to 29 and one aged 80 or older), the study analyzed two additional independent replicas of 1 million unique cDNA reads from the same blood draw.

There are 15 amino acids in the CDR3, from cysteine to phenylalanine inclusive. CDR3 DNA is the only sequence kept; it has 45 bases, read in frame from the first base. CDR1 MGHRA and CDR2 YSYEKL are derived from the germline V gene. V is clipped by 1 base and J by 3 bases, and the sequence between their germline boundaries is 10 bases long. Concerning this clonotype itself: The antigen it binds to is not known. Base qualities are not provided; no much larger clone lies one nucleotide away.

Beyond this particular receptor, the publication reports: Total diversity estimates from one million sequenced T cells were considered lower bounds and underestimates. Compared with the aged group, the long-lived group had more naive CD4+ T cells, fewer expanded clones and increased TCR diversity, a pattern suggesting age selection. Because profiling used bulk unsorted PBMCs, naive and antigen-experienced compartments could not be compared conclusively. As age increased, observed TCR beta diversity per million T cells dropped in a roughly linear way, and a significant reduction was already evident by age about 40. The CMV infection status of donors was not known, potentially confounding age-related changes in expanded clonotypes. Observed TCR beta diversity correlated strongly with the percentage of naive T cells measured by flow cytometry.

The donors were roughly 40 Caucasian individuals from Russia, aged roughly 6 to 100 years, who were systemically healthy. Each donor gave ten milliliters of peripheral blood, drawn into EDTA-treated Vacutainer tubes. Ficoll-Paque density-gradient centrifugation was used to isolate PBMCs, with at least 6.5 million per sample. Trizol reagent was used to extract total RNA from the PBMCs, yielding at least 5.5 micrograms per sample. The percentages of naive CD45RAhigh/CD27high T cells were determined by flow cytometry on a PBMC aliquot from every donor. Libraries were made using 5' RACE. For sequencing, an Illumina HiSeq 2500 was employed. A second roughly 7 to 12 cycle PCR used a sample-barcoded 5' primer and a J-beta primer mix. A template-switch 5' adaptor carrying 12 random nucleotides introduced a unique molecular identifier onto each TCR beta cDNA molecule. At least 3 million CDR3-containing paired-end reads were obtained from each sample. First-strand cDNA synthesis was performed from all RNA using the Mint cDNA synthesis kit, with priming by a TRBC-specific oligonucleotide. All cDNA was treated with uracil-DNA glycosylase and then went through a first 18-cycle PCR with the universal primers M1SS and BC2_uni_R. In the original analysis: For normalization, 1 million high-quality reads, each with a distinct molecular identifier, were randomly selected from each sample. Instead of being binned into consensus sequences, reads that shared molecular identifiers were thrown out. MiTCR, run with a Q25 quality threshold and the strictest error-elimination algorithm, handled CDR3 identification, clonotype clustering and error correction. A nonparametric unseen species model using Euler transformation provided a lower-bound estimate of total TCR beta diversity. TCRdb cleaned the public reads at Q25 with fastp, built clones with MiXCR and kept in-frame beta chains. Identical CDR3 proteins give one entry, which carries the most common genes and DNA. What appears here as the V and J calls and clone size reflects TCRdb's work, not the paper's. The sample includes about a million distinct CDR3 sequences, with around 49% observed a single time. Of the sample, around an eighth falls within the top ten clones.

Sequences were obtained from blood. The origin of this receptor is a young man in good health. The rearranged chain carries TRBV4-1 and TRBJ1-5; perhaps TRBD1 is the D gene, with 5 bases matching. The bases are TGCGCCAGCAGCCAAGCGACAGCGGACAATCAGCCCCAGCATTTT. This encodes CASSQATADNQPQHF.